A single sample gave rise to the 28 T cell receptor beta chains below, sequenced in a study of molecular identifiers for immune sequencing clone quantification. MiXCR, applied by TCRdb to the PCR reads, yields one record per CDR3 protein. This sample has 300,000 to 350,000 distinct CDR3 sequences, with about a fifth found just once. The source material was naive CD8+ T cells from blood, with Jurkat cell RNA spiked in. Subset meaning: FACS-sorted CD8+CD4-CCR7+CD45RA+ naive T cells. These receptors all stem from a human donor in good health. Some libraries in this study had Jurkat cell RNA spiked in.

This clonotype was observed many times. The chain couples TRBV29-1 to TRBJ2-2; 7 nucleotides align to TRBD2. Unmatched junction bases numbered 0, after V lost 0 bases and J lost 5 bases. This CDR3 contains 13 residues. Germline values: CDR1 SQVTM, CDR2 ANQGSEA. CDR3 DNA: TGCAGCGTTGAAGAAGCGGGAACCGGGGAGCTGTTTTTT. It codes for CSVEEAGTGELFF.

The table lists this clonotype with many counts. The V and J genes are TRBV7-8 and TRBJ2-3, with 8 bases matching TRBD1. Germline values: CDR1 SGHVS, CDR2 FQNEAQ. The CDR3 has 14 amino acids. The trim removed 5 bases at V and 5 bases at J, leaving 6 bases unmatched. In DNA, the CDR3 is TGTGCCAGCAGCCCATTGGACAGGGAAGATACGCAGTATTTT. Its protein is CASSPLDREDTQYF.

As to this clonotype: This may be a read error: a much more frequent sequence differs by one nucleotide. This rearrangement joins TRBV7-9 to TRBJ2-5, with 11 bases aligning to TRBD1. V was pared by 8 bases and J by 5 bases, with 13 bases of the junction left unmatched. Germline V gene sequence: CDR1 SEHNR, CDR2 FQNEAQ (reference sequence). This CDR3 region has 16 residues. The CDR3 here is CASGRWTGGGSETQYF. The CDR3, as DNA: TGTGCCAGCGGCAGATGGACAGGGGGCGGATCGGAGACCCAGTACTTC.

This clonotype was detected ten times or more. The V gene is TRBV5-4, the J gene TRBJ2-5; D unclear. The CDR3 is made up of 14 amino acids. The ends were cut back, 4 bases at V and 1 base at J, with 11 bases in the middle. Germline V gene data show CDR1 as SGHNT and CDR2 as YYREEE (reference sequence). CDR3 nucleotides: TGTGCCAGCAGCGAGGAGTTAGGCCAAGAGACCCAGTACTTC. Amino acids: CASSEELGQETQYF.

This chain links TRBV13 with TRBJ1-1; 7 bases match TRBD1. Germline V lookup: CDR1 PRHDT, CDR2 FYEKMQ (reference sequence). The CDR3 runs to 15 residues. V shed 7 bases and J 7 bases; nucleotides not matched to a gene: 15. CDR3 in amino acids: CASNPFGQGGGEAFF. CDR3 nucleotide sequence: TGTGCCAGCAACCCCTTCGGGCAGGGGGGTGGTGAAGCTTTCTTT. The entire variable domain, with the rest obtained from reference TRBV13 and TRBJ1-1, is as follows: AAGVIQSPRHLIKEKRETATLKCYPIPRHDTVYWYQQGPGQDPQFLISFYEKMQSDKGSIPDRFSAQQFSDYHSELNMSSLELGDSALYFCASNPFGQGGGEAFFGQGTRLTVV.

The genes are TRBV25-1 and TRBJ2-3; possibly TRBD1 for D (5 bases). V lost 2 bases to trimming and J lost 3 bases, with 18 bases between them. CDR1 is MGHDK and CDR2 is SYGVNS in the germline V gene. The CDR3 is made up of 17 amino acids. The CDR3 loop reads CASSEGIRQIGTDTQYF. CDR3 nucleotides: TGTGCCAGCAGTGAAGGGATTCGACAGATAGGAACAGATACGCAGTATTTT.

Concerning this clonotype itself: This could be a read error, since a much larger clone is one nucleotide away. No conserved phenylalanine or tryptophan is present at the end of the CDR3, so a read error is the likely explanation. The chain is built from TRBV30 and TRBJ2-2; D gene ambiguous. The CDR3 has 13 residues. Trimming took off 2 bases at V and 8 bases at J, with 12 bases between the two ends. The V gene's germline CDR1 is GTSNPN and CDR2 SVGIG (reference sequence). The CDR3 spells CAWSPRLLGELFS. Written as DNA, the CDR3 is TGTGCCTGGAGTCCACGTCTATTGGGGGAGCTGTTTTCT.

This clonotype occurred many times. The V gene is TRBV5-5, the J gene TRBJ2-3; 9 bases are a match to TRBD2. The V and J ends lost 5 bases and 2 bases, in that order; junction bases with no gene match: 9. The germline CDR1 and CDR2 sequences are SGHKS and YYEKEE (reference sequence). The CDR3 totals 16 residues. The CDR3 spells CASSRGLADLTDTQYF. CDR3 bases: TGTGCCAGCAGTAGGGGACTAGCTGACCTCACAGATACGCAGTATTTT.

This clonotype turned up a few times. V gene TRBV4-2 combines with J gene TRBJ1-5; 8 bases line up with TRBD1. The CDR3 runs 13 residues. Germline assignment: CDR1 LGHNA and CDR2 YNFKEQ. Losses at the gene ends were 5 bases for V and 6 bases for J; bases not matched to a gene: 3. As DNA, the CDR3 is TGTGCCAGCAGCTCACAGGGGGGTCAGCCCCAGCATTTT. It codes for CASSSQGGQPQHF.

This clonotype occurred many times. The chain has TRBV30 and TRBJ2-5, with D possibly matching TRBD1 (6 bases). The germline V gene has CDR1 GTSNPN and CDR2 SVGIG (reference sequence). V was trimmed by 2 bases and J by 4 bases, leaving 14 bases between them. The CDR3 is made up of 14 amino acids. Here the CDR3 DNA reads TGTGCCTGGAGTCACTATACAGGGCCAGAGACCCAGTACTTC. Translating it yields CAWSHYTGPETQYF.

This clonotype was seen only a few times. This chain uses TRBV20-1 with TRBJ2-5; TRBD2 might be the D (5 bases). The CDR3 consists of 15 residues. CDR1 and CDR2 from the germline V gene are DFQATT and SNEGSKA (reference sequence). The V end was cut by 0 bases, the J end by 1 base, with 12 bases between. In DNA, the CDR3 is TGCAGTGCTAGAGATCTTAGCCTAGCCCAAGAGACCCAGTACTTC. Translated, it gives CSARDLSLAQETQYF.

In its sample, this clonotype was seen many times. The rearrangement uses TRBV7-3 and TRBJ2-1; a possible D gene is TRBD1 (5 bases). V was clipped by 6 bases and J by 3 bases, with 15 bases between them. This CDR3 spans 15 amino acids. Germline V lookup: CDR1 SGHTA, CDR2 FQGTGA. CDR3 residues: CASSLTGSDYNEQFF. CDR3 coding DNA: TGTGCCAGCAGTCTTACAGGATCGGACTACAATGAGCAGTTCTTC.

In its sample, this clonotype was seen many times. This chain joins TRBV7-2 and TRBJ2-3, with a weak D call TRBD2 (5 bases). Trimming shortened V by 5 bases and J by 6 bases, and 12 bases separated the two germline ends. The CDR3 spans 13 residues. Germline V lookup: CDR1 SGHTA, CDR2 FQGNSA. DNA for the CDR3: TGTGCCAGCAGCCTTTTCCGCGGGGATACGCAGTATTTT. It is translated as CASSLFRGDTQYF.

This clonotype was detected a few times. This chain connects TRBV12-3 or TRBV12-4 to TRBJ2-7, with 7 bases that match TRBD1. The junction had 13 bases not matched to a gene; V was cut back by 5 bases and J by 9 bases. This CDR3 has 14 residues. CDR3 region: CASSGTGQTSGQYF. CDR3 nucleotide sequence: TGTGCCAGCAGTGGGACGGGACAGACTTCGGGGCAGTACTTC.

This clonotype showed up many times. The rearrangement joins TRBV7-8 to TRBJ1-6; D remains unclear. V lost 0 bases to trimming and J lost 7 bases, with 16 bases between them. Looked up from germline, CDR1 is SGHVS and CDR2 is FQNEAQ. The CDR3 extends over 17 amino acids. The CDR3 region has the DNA TGTGCCAGCAGCTTAGCCCTAGGGAGGGAGGAAAATTCACCCCTCCACTTT. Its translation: CASSLALGREENSPLHF.

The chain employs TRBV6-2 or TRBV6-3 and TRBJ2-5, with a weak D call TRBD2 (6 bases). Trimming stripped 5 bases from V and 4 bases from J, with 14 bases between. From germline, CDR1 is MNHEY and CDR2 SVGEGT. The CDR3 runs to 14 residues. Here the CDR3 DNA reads TGTGCCAGCAGTGAACTTGCGGGAAGAGAGACCCAGTACTTC. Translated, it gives CASSELAGRETQYF.

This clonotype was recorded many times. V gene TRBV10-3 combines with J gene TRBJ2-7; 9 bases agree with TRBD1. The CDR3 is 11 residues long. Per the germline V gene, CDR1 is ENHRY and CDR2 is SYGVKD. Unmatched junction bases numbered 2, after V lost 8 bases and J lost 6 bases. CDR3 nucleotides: TGTGCCATCGGACAGGGGTCCGAGCAGTACTTC. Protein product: CAIGQGSEQYF.

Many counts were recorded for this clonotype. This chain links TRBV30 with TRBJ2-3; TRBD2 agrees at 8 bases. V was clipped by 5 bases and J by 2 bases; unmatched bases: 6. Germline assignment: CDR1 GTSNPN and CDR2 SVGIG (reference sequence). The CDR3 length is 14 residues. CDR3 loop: CAWELAGTTDTQYF. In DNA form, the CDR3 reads TGTGCCTGGGAATTAGCGGGAACCACAGATACGCAGTATTTT.

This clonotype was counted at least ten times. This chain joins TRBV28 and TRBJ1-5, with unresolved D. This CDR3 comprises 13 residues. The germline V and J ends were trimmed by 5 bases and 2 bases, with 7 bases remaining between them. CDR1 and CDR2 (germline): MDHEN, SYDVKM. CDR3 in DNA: TGTGCCAGCAGTAGTCTGGGCAATCAGCCCCAGCATTTT. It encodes CASSSLGNQPQHF.

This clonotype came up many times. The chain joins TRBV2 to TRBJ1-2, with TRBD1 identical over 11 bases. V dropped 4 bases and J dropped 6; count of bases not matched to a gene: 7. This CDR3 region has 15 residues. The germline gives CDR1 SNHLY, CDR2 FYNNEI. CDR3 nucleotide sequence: TGTGCCAGCAGTGCCGAGGACAGGGGGCATCATGGCTACACCTTC. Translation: CASSAEDRGHHGYTF. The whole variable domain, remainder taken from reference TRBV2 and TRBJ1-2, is EPEVTQTPSHQVTQMGQEVILRCVPISNHLYFYWYRQILGQKVEFLVSFYNNEISEKSEIFDDQFSVERPDGSNFTLKIRSTKLEDSAMYFCASSAEDRGHHGYTFGSGTRLTVV.

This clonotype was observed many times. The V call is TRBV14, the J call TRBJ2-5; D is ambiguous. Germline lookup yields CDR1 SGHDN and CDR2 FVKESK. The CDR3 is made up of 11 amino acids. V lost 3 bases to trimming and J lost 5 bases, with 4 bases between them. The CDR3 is CASSHRETQYF. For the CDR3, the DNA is TGTGCCAGCAGCCATAGGGAGACCCAGTACTTC. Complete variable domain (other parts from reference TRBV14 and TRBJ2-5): EAGVTQFPSHSVIEKGQTVTLRCDPISGHDNLYWYRRVMGKEIKFLLHFVKESKQDESGMPNNRFLAERTGGTYSTLKVQPAELEDSGVYFCASSHRETQYFGPGTRLLVL.

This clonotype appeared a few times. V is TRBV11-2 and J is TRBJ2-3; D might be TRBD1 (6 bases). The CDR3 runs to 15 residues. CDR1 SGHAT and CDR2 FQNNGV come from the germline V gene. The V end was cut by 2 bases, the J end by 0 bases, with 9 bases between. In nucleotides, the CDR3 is TGTGCCAGCAGCTTATGGACAGTAAGCACAGATACGCAGTATTTT. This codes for CASSLWTVSTDTQYF.

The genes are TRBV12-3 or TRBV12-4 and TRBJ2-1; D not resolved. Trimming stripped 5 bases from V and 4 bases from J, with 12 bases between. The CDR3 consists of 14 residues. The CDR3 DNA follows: TGTGCCAGCAGTCGCCCGTCCGGATACAATGAGCAGTTCTTC. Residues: CASSRPSGYNEQFF.

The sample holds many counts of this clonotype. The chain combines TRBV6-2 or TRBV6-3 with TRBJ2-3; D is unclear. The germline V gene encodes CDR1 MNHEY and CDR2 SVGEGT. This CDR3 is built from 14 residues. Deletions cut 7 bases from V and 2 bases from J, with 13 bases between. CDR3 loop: CASIGSFYTDTQYF. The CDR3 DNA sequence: TGTGCCAGCATCGGCTCATTTTACACAGATACGCAGTATTTT.

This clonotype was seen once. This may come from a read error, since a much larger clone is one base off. The CDR3 spells CASSQKTGRGTDTRYF. The CDR3 DNA reads TGTGCCAGCAGCCAAAAAACAGGGAGAGGCACAGATACGCGGTATTTT. The rearrangement uses TRBV12-3 or TRBV12-4 and TRBJ2-3; a weak D match, TRBD1 (6 bases). The CDR3 spans 16 residues.

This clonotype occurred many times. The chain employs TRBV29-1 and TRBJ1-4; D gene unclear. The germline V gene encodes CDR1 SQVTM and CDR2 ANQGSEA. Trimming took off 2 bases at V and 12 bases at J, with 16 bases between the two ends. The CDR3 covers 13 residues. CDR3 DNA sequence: TGCAGCGTTGAATTTGGTGACCAGATGGAACTGTTTTTT. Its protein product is CSVEFGDQMELFF.

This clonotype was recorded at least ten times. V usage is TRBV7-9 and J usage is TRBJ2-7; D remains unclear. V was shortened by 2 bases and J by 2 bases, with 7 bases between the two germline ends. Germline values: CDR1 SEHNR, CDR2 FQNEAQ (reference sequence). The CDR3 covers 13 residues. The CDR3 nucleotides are TGTGCCAGCAGCTTAAAAGGCACCTACGAGCAGTACTTC. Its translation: CASSLKGTYEQYF.

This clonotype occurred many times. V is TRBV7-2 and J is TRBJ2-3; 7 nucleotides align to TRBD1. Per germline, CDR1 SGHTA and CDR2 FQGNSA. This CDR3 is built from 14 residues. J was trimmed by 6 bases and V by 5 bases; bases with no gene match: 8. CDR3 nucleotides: TGTGCCAGCAGCCACGACAGGGCCCTTGATACGCAGTATTTT. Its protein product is CASSHDRALDTQYF.